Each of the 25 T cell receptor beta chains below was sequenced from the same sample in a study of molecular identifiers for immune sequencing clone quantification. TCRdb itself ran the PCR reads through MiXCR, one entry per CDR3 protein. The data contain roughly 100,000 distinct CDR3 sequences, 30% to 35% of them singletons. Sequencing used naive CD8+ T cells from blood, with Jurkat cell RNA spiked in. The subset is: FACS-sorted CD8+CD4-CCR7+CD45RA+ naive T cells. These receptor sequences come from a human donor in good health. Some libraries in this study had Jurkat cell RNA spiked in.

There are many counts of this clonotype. CDR3 loop: CASSHPQGADETQYF. The DNA for the CDR3 is TGTGCCAGCAGTCACCCCCAGGGAGCCGATGAGACCCAGTACTTC. The chain employs TRBV2 and TRBJ2-5; D might be TRBD1 or TRBD2, each matching 5 bases. With 5 bases removed from V and 5 bases from J, the gap between germline ends came to 18 bases. This CDR3 contains 15 residues. The germline V gene has CDR1 SNHLY and CDR2 FYNNEI. Variable domain in full (rest from reference TRBV2 and TRBJ2-5): EPEVTQTPSHQVTQMGQEVILRCVPISNHLYFYWYRQILGQKVEFLVSFYNNEISEKSEIFDDQFSVERPDGSNFTLKIRSTKLEDSAMYFCASSHPQGADETQYFGPGTRLLVL.

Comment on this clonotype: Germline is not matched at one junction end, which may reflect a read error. CDR3 sequence reads: CSVDETGVTDTQNF. The CDR3 DNA reads as TGCAGCGTTGATGAGACAGGGGTAACAGATACGCAGAATTTT. The gene calls are TRBV29-1 and TRBJ2-3; 8 bases are a match to TRBD1. In germline, CDR1 is SQVTM, CDR2 ANQGSEA. The CDR3 sequence is 14 residues long.

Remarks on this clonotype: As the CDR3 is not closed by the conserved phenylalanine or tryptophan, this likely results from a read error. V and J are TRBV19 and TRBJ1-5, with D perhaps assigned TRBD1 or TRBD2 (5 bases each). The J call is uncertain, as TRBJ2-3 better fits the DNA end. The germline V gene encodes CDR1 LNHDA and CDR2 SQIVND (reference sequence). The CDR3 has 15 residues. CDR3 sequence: CASSTMGRGNQPQYS. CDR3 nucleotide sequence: TGTGCCAGTAGTACCATGGGACGGGGCAATCAGCCCCAGTATTCT.

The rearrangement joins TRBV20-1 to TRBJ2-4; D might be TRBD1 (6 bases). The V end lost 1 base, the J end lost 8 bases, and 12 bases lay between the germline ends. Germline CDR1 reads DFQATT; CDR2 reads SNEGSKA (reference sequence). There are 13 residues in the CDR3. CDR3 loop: CSARGQGWHIQYF. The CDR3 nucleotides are TGCAGTGCTAGAGGTCAGGGGTGGCACATTCAGTACTTC.

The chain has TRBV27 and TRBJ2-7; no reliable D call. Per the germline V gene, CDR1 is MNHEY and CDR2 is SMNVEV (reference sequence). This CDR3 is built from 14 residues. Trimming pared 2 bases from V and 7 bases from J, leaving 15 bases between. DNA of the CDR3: TGTGCCAGCAGTTTAACGGTAGCCGACGGGGAGCAGTACTTC. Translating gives CASSLTVADGEQYF.

Here the CDR3 DNA reads TGTGCCAGCAGTTTATTAGGGACTTCCAATCAGCCCCAGCATTTT. Amino acid sequence: CASSLLGTSNQPQHF. The chain has TRBV27 and TRBJ1-5, with D possibly being TRBD1 (5 bases). Germline CDR1 is MNHEY and CDR2 is SMNVEV (reference sequence). CDR3 length: 15 amino acids. The ends were cut back, 1 base at V and 3 bases at J, with 10 bases in the middle.

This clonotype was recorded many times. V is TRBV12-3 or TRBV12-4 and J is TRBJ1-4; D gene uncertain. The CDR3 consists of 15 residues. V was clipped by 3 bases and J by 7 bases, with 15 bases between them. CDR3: CASSFLDLNPEKLFF. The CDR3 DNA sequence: TGTGCCAGCAGTTTTCTCGATCTAAACCCTGAAAAACTGTTTTTT.

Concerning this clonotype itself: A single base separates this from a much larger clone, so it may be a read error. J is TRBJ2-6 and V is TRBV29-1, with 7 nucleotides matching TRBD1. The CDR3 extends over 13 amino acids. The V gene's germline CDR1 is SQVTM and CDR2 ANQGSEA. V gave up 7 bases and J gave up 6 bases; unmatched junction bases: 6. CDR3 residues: CSATTGEANVLTF. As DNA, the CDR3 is TGCAGCGCGACTACAGGGGAGGCCAACGTCCTGACTTTC.

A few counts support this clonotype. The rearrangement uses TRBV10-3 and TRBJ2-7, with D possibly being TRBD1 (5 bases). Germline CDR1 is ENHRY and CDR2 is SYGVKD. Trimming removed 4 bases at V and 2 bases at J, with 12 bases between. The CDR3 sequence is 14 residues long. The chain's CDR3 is CAISVVQEPYEQYF. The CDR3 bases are TGTGCCATCAGTGTGGTACAGGAACCCTACGAGCAGTACTTC.

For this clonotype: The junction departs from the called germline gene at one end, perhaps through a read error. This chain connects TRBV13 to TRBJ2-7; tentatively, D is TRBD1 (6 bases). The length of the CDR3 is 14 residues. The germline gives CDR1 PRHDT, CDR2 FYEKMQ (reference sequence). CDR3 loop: CASSPGHLLHLQNF. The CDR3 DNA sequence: TGTGCCAGCAGCCCGGGACATCTCCTCCATCTACAGAACTTC. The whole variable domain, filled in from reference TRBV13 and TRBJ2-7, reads AAGVIQSPRHLIKEKRETATLKCYPIPRHDTVYWYQQGPGQDPQFLISFYEKMQSDKGSIPDRFSAQQFSDYHSELNMSSLELGDSALYFCASSPGHLLHLQNFGPGTRLTVT.

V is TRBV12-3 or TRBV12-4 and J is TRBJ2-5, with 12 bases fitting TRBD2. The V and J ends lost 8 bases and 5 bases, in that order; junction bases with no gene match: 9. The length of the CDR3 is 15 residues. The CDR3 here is CASCPSGRAVETQYF. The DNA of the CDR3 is TGTGCCAGCTGTCCTAGCGGGAGGGCCGTTGAGACCCAGTACTTC.

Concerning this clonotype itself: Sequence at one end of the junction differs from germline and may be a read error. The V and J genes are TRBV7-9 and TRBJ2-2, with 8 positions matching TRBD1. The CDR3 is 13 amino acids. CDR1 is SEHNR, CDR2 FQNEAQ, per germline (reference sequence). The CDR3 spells CASSGTGTGELLF. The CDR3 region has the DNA TGTGCCAGCAGCGGGACAGGCACCGGGGAGCTGCTTTTT.

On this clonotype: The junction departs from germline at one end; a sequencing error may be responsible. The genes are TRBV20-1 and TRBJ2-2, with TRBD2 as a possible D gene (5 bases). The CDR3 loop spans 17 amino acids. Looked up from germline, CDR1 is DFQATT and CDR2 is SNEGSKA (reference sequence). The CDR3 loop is CSAARRIGGSNTGVLFF. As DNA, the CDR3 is TGCAGTGCTGCTCGGCGTATAGGTGGGAGTAACACCGGGGTGCTGTTTTTT.

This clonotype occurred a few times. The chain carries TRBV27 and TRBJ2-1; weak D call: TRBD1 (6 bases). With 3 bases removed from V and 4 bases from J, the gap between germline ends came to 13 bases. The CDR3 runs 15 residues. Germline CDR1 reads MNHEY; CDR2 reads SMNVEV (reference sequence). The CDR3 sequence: CASSLTGSLYNEQFF. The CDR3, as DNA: TGTGCCAGCAGTTTGACAGGTTCCTTATACAATGAGCAGTTCTTC.

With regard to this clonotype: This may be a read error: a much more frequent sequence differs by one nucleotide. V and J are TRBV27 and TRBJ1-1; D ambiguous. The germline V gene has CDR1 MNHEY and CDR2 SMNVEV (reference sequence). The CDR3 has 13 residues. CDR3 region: CASSFQVNTEALF. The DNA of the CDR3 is TGTGCCAGCAGTTTCCAGGTGAACACTGAAGCTCTCTTT.

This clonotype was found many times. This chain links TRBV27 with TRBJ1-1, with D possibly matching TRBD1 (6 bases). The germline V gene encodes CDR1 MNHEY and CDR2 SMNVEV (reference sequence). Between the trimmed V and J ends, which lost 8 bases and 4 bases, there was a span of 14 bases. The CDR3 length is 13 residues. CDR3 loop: CASREGGLTEAFF. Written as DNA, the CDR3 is TGTGCCAGCCGCGAGGGGGGACTCACTGAAGCTTTCTTT.

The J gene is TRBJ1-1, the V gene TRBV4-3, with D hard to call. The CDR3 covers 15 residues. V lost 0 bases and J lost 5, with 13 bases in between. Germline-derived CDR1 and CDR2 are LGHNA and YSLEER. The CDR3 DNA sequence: TGCGCCAGCAGCCAAGATTGGGCAGGTGTTACTGAAGCTTTCTTT. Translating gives CASSQDWAGVTEAFF.

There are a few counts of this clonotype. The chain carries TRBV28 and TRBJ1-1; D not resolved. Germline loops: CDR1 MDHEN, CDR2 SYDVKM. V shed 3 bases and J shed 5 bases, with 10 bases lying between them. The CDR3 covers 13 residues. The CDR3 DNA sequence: TGTGCCAGCAGTTTTCGGGGTTTGACTGAAGCTTTCTTT. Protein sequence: CASSFRGLTEAFF.

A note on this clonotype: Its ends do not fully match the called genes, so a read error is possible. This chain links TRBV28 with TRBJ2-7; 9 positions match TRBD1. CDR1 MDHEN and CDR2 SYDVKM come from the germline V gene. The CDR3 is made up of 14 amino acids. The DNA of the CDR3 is TGTGCCTGCAGATACAGGGGGCGTACGTACGAGCAGTACTTC. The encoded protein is CACRYRGRTYEQYF. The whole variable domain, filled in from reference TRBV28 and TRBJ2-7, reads DVKVTQSSRYLVKRTGEKVFLECVQDMDHENMFWYRQDPGLGLRLIYFSYDVKMKEKGDIPEGYSVSREKKERFSLILESASTNQTSMYLCACRYRGRTYEQYFGPGTRLTVT.

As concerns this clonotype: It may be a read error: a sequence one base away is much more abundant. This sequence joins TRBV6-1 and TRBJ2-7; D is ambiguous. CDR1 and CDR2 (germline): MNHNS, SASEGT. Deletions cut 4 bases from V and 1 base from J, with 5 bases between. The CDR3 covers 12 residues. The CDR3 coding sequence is TGTGCCAGCAGTGGCGGATCCTACGAGCAGTACTTC. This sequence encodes CASSGGSYEQYF.

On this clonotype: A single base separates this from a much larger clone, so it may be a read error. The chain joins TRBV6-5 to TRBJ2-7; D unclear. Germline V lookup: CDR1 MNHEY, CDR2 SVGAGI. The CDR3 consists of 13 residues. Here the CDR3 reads CASSHSGSGEQYF. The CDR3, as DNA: TGTGCCAGCAGTCACTCAGGTTCTGGCGAGCAGTACTTC.

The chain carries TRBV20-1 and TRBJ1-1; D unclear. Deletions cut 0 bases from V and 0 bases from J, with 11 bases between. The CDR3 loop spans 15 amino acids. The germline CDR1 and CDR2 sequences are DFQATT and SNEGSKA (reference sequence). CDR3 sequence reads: CSARERAYMNTEAFF. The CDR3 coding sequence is TGCAGTGCTAGAGAGAGGGCGTACATGAACACTGAAGCTTTCTTT.

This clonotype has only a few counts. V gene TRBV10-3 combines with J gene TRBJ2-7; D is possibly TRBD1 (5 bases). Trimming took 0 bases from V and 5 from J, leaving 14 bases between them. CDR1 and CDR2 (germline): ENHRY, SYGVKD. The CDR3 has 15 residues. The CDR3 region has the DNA TGTGCCATCAGTGAGTCGATTTACAGGCCTGACGAGCAGTACTTC. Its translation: CAISESIYRPDEQYF.

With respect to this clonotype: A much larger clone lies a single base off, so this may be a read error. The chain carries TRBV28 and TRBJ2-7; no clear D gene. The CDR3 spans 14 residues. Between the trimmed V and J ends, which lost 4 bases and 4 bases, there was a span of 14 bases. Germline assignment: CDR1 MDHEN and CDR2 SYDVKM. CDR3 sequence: CASSYPAGVYEQYF. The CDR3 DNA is TGTGCCAGCAGTTACCCGGCAGGAGTTTACGAGCAGTACTTC.

The chain's CDR3 is CAISESTSGSLGETQYF. As DNA, the CDR3 is TGTGCCATCAGTGAGTCGACTAGCGGGAGCCTCGGAGAGACCCAGTACTTC. The chain carries TRBV10-3 and TRBJ2-5; 12 bases match TRBD2. This CDR3 spans 17 amino acids. The germline V gene encodes CDR1 ENHRY and CDR2 SYGVKD. The V gene end was trimmed by 0 bases and the J gene end by 4 bases; junction bases not matched to a gene: 6.